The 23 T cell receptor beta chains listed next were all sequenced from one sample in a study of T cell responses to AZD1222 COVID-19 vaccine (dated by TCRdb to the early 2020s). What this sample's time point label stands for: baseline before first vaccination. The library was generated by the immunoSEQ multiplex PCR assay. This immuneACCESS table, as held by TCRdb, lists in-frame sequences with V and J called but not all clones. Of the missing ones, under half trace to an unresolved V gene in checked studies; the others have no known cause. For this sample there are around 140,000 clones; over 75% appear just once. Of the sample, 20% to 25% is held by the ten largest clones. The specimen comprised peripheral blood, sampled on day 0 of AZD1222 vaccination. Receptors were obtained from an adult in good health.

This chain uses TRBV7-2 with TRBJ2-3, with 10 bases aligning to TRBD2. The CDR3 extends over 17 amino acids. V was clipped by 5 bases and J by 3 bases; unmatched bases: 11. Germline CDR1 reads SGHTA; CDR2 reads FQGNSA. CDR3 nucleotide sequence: TGTGCCAGCAGCCTAAGAGGGCTAGCGGGGGATACAGATACGCAGTATTTT. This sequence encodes CASSLRGLAGDTDTQYF. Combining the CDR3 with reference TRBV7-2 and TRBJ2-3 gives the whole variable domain GAGVSQSPSNKVTEKGKDVELRCDPISGHTALYWYRQSLGQGLEFLIYFQGNSAPDKSGLPSDRFSAERTGGSVSTLTIQRTQQEDSAVYLCASSLRGLAGDTDTQYFGPGTRLTVL.

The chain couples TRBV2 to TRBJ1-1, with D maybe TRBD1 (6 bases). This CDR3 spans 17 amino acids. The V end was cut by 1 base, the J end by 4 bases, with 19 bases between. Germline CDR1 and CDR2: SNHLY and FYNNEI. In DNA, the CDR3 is TGTGCCAGCAGTGAAGATCCAGGGGAGATATACAGCACTGAAGCTTTCTTT. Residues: CASSEDPGEIYSTEAFF. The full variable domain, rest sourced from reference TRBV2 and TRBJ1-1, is EPEVTQTPSHQVTQMGQEVILRCVPISNHLYFYWYRQILGQKVEFLVSFYNNEISEKSEIFDDQFSVERPDGSNFTLKIRSTKLEDSAMYFCASSEDPGEIYSTEAFFGQGTRLTVV.

This CDR3 reads CASSSRTSGGAKAGELFF. Written as DNA, the CDR3 is TGTGCCAGCAGCTCCCGGACTAGCGGGGGGGCTAAGGCCGGGGAGCTGTTTTTT. The chain carries TRBV5-4 and TRBJ2-2; 15 nucleotides agree with TRBD2. V trimming: 3 bases; J trimming: 6 bases; junction bases outside the gene matches: 9. This CDR3 spans 18 amino acids. Per the germline V gene, CDR1 is SGHNT and CDR2 is YYREEE (reference sequence).

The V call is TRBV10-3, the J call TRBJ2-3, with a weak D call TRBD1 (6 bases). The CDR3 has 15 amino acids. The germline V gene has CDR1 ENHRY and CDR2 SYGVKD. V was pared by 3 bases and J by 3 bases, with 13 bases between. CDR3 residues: CAISETQGRTDTQYF. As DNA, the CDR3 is TGTGCCATCAGTGAAACTCAGGGGCGTACAGATACGCAGTATTTT.

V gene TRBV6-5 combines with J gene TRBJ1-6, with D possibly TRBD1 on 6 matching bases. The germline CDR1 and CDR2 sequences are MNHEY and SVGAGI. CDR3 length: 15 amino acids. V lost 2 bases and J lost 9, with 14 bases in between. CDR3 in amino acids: CASSYDPGAVSPLHF. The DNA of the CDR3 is TGTGCCAGCAGTTACGACCCAGGGGCAGTTTCACCCCTCCACTTT.

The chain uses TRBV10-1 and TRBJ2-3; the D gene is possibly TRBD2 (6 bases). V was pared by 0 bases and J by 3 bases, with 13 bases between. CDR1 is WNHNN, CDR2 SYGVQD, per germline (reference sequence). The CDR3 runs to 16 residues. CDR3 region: CASSESMEGRTDTQYF. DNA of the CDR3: TGCGCCAGCAGTGAGTCTATGGAGGGCCGGACAGATACGCAGTATTTT.

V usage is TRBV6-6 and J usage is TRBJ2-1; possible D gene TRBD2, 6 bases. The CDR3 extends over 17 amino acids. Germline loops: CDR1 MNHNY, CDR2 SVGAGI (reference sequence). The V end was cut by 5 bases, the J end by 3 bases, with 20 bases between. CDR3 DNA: TGTGCCAGCAGTCCGAGCCACCCTAGCGACTACTACAATGAGCAGTTCTTC. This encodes CASSPSHPSDYYNEQFF.

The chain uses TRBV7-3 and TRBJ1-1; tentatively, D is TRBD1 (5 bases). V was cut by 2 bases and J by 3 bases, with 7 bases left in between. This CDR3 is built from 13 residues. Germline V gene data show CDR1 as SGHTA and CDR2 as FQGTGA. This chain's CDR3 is CASSLGGDTEAFF. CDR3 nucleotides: TGTGCCAGCAGCTTAGGGGGAGACACTGAAGCTTTCTTT.

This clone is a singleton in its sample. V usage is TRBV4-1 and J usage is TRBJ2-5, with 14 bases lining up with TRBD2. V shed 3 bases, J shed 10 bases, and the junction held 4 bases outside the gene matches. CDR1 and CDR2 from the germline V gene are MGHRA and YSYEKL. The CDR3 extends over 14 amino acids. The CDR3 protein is CASSQGLAGDGQYF. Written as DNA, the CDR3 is TGCGCCAGCAGCCAGGGACTAGCGGGGGATGGCCAGTACTTC.

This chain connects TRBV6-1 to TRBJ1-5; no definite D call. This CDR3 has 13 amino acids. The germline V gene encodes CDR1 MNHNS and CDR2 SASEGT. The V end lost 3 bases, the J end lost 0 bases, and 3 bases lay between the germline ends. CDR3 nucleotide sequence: TGTGCCAGCAGTGATGGTAGCAATCAGCCCCAGCATTTT. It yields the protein CASSDGSNQPQHF.

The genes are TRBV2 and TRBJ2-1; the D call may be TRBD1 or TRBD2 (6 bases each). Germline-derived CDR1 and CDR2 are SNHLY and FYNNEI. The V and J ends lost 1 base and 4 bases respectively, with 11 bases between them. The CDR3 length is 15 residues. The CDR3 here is CASSEGGAGYNEQFF. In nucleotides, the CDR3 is TGTGCCAGCAGTGAAGGGGGGGCCGGGTACAATGAGCAGTTCTTC.

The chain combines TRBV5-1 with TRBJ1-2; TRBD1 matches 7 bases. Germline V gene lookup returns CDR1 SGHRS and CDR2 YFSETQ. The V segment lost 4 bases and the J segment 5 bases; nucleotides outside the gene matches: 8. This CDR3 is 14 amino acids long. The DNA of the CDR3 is TGCGCCAGCAGCAAGGACACAGGGGAATATGGCTACACCTTC. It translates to CASSKDTGEYGYTF.

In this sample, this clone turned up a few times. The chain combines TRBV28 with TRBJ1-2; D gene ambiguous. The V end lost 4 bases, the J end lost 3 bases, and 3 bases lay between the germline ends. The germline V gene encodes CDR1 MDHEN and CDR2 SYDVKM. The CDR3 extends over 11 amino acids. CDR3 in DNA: TGTGCCAGCAGTTCCTACTATGGCTACACCTTC. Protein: CASSSYYGYTF.

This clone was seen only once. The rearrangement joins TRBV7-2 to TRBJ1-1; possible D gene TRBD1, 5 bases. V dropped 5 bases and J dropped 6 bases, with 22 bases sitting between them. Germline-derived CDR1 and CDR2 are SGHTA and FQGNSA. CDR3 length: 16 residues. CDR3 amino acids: CASSLASQGARAEAFF. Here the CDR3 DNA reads TGTGCCAGCAGCCTCGCAAGTCAGGGAGCCCGCGCTGAAGCTTTCTTT.

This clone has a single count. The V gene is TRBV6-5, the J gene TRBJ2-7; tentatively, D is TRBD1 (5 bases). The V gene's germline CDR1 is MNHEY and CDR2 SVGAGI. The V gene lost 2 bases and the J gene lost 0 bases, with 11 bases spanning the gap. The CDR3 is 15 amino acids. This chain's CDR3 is CASSYSRASSYEQYF. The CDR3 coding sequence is TGTGCCAGCAGTTACAGCAGGGCCAGCTCCTACGAGCAGTACTTC.

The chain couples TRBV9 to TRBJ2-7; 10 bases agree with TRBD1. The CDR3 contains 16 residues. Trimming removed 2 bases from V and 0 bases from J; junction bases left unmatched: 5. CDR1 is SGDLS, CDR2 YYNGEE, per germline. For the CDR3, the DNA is TGTGCCAGCAGCGTCGGGACAGGGGCCTTCTCCTACGAGCAGTACTTC. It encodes CASSVGTGAFSYEQYF.

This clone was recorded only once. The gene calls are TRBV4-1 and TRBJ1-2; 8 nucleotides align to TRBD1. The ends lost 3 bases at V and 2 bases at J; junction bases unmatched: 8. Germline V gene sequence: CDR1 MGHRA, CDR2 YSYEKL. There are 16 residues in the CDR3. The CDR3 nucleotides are TGCGCCAGCAGCCACCCTCCCGGACAGGGCAACTATGGCTACACCTTC. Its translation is CASSHPPGQGNYGYTF.

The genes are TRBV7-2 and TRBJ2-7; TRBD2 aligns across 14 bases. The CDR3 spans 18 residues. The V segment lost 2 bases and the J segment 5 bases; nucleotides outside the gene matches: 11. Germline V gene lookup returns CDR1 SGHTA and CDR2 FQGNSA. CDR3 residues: CASSLRPATSGGAHEQYF. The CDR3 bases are TGTGCCAGCAGCTTAAGGCCCGCGACTAGCGGGGGGGCCCACGAGCAGTACTTC.

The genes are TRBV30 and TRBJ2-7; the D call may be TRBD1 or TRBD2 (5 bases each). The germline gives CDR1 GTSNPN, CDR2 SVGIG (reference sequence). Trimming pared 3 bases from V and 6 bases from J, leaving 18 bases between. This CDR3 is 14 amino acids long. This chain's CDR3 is CAWSRKIRGREQYF. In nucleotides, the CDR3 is TGTGCCTGGAGCCGGAAGATACGGGGCCGCGAGCAGTACTTC.

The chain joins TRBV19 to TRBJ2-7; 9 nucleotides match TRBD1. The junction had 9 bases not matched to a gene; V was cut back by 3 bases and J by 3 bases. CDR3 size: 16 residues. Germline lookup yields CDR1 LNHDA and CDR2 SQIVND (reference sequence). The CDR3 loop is CASSIPGQGYRYEQYF. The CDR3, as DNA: TGTGCCAGTAGTATCCCGGGACAGGGTTACCGCTACGAGCAGTACTTC.

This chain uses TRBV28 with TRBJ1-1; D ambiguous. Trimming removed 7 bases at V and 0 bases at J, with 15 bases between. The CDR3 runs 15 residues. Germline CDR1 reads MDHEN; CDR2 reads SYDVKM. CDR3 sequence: CASTEQVGVNTEAFF. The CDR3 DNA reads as TGTGCCAGCACCGAGCAAGTGGGCGTGAACACTGAAGCTTTCTTT.

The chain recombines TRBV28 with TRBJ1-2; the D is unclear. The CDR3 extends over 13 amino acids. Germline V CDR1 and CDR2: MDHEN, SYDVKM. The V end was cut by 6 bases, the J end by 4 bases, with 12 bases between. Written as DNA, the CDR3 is TGTGCCAGCAGACAATCAGGCTTCTATGGCTACACCTTC. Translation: CASRQSGFYGYTF.

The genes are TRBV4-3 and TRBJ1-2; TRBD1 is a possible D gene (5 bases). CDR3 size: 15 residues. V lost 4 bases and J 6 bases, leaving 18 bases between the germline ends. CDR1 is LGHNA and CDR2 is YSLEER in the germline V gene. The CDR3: CASSPGAGQPHGYTF. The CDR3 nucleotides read TGCGCCAGCAGCCCCGGGGCAGGGCAACCCCATGGCTACACCTTC.